Here is one TCR beta chain with its context. Different DNA sequences within this sample yield the same CDR3. This specimen comes from a study of blood T cell repertoires in COVID-19. Under the authors' procedure: Amplifying reference gene primers gave estimates of nucleated cell counts. The method was immunoSEQ multiplex PCR; TCRdb's version includes in-frame clones alone and lacks a portion of them. Clone size and V and J calls were adopted from that table, with D and trimming inferred from the DNA. The repertoire holds approximately 300,000 clones, with nearly 90% as singletons. CDR3 length: 15 amino acids. From germline, CDR1 is SQVTM and CDR2 ANQGSEA. Losses at the gene ends were 2 bases for V and 4 bases for J; bases not matched to a gene: 6.

This chain links TRBV29-1 with TRBJ2-5, with 11 bases lining up with TRBD2. Material for sequencing was PBMCs or T cells enriched from blood (not recorded which). This clonotype originated in a woman aged 18-29 years with acute COVID-19. CDR3 in DNA: TGCAGCGTTGAATCGGTAGCGGGAGGGGCAGAGACCCAGTACTTC. It yields the protein CSVESVAGGAETQYF.